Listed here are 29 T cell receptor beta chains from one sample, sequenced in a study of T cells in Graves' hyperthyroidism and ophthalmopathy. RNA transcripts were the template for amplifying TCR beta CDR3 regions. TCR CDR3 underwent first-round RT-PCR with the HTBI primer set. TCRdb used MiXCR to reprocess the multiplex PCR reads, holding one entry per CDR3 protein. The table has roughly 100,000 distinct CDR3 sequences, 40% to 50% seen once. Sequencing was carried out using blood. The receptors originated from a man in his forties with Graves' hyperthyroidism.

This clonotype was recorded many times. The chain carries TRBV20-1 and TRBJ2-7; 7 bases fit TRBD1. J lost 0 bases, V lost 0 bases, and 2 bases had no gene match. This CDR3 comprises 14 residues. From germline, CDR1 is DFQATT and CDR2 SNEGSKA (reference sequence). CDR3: CSARDWTGSYEQYF. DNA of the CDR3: TGCAGTGCTAGAGATTGGACAGGCTCCTACGAGCAGTACTTC.

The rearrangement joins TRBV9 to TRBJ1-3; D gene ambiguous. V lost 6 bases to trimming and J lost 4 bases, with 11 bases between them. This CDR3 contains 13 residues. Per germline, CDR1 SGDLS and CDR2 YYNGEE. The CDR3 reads CASIMGLGNTIYF. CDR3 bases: TGTGCCAGCATCATGGGCTTAGGAAACACCATATATTTT.

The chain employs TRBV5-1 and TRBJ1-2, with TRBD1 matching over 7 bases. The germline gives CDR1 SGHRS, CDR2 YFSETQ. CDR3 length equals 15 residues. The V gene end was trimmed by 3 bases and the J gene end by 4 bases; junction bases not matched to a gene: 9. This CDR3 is CASSYTGTEIYGYTF. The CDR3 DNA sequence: TGCGCCAGCAGCTACACCGGGACAGAGATCTATGGCTACACCTTC.

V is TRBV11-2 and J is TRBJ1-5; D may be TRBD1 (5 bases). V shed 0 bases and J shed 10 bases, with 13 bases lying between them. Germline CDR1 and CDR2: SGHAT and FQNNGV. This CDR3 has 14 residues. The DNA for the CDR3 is TGTGCCAGCAGCTTAGAACAGGCTGGCTCACCCCAGCATTTT. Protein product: CASSLEQAGSPQHF.

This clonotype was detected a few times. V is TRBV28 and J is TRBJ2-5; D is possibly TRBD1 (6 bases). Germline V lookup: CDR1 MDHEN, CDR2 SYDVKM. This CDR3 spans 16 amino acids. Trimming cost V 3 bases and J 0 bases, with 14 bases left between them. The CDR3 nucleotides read TGTGCCAGCAGTTTTTCAGGGGCTACTAACCAAGAGACCCAGTACTTC. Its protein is CASSFSGATNQETQYF.

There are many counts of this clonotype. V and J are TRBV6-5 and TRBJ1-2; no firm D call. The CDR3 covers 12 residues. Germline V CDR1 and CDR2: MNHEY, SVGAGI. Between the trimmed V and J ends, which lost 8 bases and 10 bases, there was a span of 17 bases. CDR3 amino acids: CASSTTLGDYTF. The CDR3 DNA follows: TGTGCCAGCTCTACCACTTTGGGCGACTACACCTTC.

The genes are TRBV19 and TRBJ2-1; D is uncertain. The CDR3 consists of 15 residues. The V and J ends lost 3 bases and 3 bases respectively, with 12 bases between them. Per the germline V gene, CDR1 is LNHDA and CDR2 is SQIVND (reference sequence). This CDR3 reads CASSIDPNLYNEQFF. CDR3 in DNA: TGTGCCAGTAGTATCGATCCAAACCTCTACAATGAGCAGTTCTTC.

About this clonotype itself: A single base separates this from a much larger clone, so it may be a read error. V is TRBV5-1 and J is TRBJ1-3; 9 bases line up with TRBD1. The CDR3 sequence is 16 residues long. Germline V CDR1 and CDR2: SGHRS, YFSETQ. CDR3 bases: TGCGTCAGCACCCGGACAGGGGCGAACTCTGGAAACACCATATATTTT. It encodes CVSTRTGANSGNTIYF.

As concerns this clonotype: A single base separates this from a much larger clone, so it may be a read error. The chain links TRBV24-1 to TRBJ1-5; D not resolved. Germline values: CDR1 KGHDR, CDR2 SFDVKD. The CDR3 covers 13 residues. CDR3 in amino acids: CASSWEFDQPQHF. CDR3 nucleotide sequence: TGTGCCAGCAGTTGGGAATTCGATCAGCCCCAGCATTTT.

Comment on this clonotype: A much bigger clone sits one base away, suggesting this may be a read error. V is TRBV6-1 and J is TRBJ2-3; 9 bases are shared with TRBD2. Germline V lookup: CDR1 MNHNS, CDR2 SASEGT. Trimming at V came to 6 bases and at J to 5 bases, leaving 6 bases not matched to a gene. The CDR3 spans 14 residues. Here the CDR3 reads CASRKRGAIDTQYF. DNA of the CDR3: TGTGCCAGCAGGAAGCGGGGGGCCATAGATACGCAGTATTTT.

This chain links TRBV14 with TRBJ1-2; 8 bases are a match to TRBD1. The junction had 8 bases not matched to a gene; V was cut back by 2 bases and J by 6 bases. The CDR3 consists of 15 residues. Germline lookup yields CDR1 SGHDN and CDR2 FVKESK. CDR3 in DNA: TGTGCCAGCAGCCAAACCGGACAGGGAAGGGATGGCTACACCTTC. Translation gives CASSQTGQGRDGYTF.

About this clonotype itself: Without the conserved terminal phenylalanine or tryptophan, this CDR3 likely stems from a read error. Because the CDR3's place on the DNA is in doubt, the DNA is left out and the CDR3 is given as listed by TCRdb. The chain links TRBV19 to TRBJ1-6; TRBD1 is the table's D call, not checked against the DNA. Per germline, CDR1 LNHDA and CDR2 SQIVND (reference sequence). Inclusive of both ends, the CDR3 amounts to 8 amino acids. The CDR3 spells CASSTVGQ.

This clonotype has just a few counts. The CDR3 region has the DNA TGCAGCGTTGAAGTAGCGGGGCCTACGTATAGCACAGATACGCAGTATTTT. Translating it yields CSVEVAGPTYSTDTQYF. The genes are TRBV29-1 and TRBJ2-3, with 8 bases lining up with TRBD2. Looked up from germline, CDR1 is SQVTM and CDR2 is ANQGSEA. CDR3 length: 17 amino acids. V gave up 1 base and J gave up 0 bases; unmatched junction bases: 9.

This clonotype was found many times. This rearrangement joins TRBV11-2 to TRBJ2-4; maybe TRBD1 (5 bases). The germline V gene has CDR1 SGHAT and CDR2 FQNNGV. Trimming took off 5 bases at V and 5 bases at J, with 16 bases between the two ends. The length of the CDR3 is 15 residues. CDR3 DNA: TGTGCCAGCAGCCCTATGGCAGGGTCCCAAAACATTCAGTACTTC. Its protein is CASSPMAGSQNIQYF.

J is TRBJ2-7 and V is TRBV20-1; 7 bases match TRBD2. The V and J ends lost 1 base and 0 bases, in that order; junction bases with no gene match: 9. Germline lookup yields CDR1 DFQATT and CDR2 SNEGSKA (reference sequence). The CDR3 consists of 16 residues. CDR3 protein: CSARGYSGWNSYEQYF. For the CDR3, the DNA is TGCAGTGCTAGAGGCTATAGCGGGTGGAACTCCTACGAGCAGTACTTC.

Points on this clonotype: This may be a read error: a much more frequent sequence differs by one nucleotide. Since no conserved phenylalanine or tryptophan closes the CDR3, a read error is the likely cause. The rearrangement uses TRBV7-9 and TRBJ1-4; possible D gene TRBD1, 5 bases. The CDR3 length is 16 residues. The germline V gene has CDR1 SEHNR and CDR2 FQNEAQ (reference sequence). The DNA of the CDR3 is TGCGCCAGCAGCCAAGAGACAGTTGCAACTAATGAAAAACTGTTTGTT. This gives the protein CASSQETVATNEKLFV.

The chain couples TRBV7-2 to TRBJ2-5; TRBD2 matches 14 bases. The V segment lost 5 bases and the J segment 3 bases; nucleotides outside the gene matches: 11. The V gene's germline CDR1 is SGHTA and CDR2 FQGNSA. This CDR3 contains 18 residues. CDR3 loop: CASSPPGLAGDLKETQYF. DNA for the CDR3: TGTGCCAGCAGCCCACCGGGACTAGCGGGGGACCTCAAAGAGACCCAGTACTTC.

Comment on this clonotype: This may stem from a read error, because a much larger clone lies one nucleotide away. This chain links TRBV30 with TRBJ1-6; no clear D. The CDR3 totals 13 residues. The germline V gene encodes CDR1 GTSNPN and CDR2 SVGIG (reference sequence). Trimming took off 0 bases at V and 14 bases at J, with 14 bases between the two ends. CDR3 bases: TGTGCCTGGAGTGTGGTACCGCCACGATCCCTCCACTTT. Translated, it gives CAWSVVPPRSLHF.

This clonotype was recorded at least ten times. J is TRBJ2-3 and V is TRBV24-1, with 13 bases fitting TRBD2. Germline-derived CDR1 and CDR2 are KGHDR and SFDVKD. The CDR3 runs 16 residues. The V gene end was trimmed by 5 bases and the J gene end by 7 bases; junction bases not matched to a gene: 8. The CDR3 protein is CATSAPLAGGPYTQYF. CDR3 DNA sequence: TGTGCCACCAGTGCCCCACTAGCGGGAGGGCCGTATACGCAGTATTTT.

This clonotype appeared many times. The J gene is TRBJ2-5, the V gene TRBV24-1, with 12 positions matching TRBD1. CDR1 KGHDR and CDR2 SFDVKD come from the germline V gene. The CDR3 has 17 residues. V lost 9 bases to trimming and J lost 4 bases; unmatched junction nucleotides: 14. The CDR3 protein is CATFLGQGADLGETQYF. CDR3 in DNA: TGTGCCACCTTTTTGGGACAGGGGGCTGATTTGGGAGAGACCCAGTACTTC.

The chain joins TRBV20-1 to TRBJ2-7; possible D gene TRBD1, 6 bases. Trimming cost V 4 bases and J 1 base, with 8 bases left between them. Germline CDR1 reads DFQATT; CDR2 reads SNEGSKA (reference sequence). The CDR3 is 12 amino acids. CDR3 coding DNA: TGCAGTGCTACGACAGGTTCCTACGAGCAGTACTTC. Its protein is CSATTGSYEQYF.

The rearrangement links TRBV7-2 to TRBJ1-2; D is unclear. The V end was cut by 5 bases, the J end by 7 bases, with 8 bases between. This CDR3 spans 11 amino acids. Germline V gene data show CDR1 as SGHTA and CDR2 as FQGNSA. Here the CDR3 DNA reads TGTGCCAGCAGCGCCCCCTTTGGCTACACCTTC. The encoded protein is CASSAPFGYTF.

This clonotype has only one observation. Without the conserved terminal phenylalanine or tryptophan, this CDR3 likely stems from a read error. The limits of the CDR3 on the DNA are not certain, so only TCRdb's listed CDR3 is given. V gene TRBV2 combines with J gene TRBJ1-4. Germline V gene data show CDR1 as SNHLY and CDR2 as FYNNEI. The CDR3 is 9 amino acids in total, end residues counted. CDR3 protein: CASSEGRNY.

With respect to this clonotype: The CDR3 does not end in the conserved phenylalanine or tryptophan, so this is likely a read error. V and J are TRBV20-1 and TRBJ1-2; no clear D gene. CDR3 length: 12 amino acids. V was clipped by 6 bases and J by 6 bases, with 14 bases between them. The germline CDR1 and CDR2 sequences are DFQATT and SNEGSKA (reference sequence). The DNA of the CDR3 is TGCAGTGCAAAGACTGGGTTGGATGGCTACACCCTC. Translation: CSAKTGLDGYTL.

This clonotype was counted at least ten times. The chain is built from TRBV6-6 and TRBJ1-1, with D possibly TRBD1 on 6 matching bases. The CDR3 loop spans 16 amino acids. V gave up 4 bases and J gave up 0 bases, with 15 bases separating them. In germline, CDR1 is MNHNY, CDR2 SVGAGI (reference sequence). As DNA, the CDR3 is TGTGCCAGCAGTTTACAGGGAGCGCTTATGAACACTGAAGCTTTCTTT. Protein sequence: CASSLQGALMNTEAFF.

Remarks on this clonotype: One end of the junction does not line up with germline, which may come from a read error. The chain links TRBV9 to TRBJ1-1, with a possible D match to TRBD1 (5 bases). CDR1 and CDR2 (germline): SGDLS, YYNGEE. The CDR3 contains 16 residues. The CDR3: CASSVGTQGPNTEACF. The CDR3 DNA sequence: TGTGCCAGCAGCGTAGGGACTCAGGGACCGAACACTGAAGCTTGCTTT.

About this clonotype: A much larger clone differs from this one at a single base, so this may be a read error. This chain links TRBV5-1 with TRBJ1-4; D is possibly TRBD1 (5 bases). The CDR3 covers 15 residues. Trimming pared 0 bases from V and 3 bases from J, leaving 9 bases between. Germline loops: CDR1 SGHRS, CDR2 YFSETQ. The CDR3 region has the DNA TGCGCCAGCAGCTTGGTGGGGGGGGCTAATGAAAAACTGTTTTTT. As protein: CASSLVGGANEKLFF.

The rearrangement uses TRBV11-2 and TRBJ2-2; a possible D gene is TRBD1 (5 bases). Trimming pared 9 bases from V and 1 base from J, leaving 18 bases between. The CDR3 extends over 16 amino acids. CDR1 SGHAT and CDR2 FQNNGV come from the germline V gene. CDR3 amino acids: CARVPRAVLNTGELFF. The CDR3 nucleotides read TGTGCCAGGGTCCCCAGGGCTGTGCTGAACACCGGGGAGCTGTTTTTT. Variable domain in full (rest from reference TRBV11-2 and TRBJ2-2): EAGVAQSPRYKIIEKRQSVAFWCNPISGHATLYWYQQILGQGPKLLIQFQNNGVVDDSQLPKDRFSAERLKGVDSTLKIQPAKLEDSAVYLCARVPRAVLNTGELFFGEGSRLTVL.

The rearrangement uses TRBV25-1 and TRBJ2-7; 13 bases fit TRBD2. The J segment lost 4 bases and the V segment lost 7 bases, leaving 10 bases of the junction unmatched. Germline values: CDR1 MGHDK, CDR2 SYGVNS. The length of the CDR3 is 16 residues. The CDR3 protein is CASTWTSGSVAYEQYF. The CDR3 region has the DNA TGTGCCAGCACCTGGACTAGCGGGAGTGTAGCGTACGAGCAGTACTTC.